These 27 T cell receptor beta chains came from one sample sequenced in a study of blood T cell repertoires in COVID-19. Data came from immunoSEQ multiplex PCR; TCRdb stores just in-frame clones and leaves some out. The repertoire holds a few hundred thousand clones, with 65% to 90% as singletons. Sequencing was done on a sample of peripheral blood. The receptors stem from a human donor in a cohort sampled during active COVID-19.

CDR3 nucleotides: TGTGCGTCCGGGACCCGGGGGGAAAAACTGTTTTTT. This gives the protein CASGTRGEKLFF. The V call is TRBV19, the J call TRBJ1-4, with a weak D call TRBD1 (5 bases). This CDR3 region has 12 residues. Looked up from germline, CDR1 is LNHDA and CDR2 is SQIVND (reference sequence).

The CDR3 sequence: CASKGDRGNQPQHF. The CDR3 bases are TGTGCCAGCAAGGGGGACAGGGGGAATCAGCCCCAGCATTTT. This sequence joins TRBV2 and TRBJ1-5; TRBD1 matches 11 bases. Looked up from germline, CDR1 is SNHLY and CDR2 is FYNNEI. The CDR3 contains 14 residues. The V segment lost 7 bases and the J segment 4 bases; nucleotides outside the gene matches: 3.

The chain recombines TRBV6-6 with TRBJ2-2; D call uncertain. This CDR3 region has 15 residues. Germline V gene lookup returns CDR1 MNHNY and CDR2 SVGAGI (reference sequence). V was pared by 4 bases and J by 7 bases, with 16 bases between. CDR3 protein: CASSSYRGINGELFF. In DNA, the CDR3 is TGTGCCAGCAGTTCCTATAGAGGCATTAACGGGGAGCTGTTTTTT.

Comment on this clone: Other nucleotide sequences from this sample produce the same CDR3. The rearrangement uses TRBV11-2 and TRBJ2-7; 10 bases are shared with TRBD2. This CDR3 is built from 15 residues. Germline values: CDR1 SGHAT, CDR2 FQNNGV. V trimming: 1 base; J trimming: 3 bases; junction bases outside the gene matches: 3. The CDR3 sequence: CASSLVAGGLYEQYF. The CDR3 DNA is TGTGCCAGCAGCTTAGTAGCGGGGGGACTCTACGAGCAGTACTTC.

The chain combines TRBV30 with TRBJ1-1; 9 bases are a match to TRBD1. This CDR3 region has 14 residues. With V trimmed by 3 bases and J by 9 bases, 11 bases remained unmatched. From germline, CDR1 is GTSNPN and CDR2 SVGIG (reference sequence). CDR3 DNA sequence: TGTGCCTGGAGCGGACAGGGGCCACAAGGACAAGCTTTCTTT. Its protein is CAWSGQGPQGQAFF.

The gene calls are TRBV19 and TRBJ2-1; 12 bases agree with TRBD2. The CDR3 totals 17 residues. With V trimmed by 3 bases and J by 2 bases, 5 bases remained unmatched. Germline V CDR1 and CDR2: LNHDA, SQIVND (reference sequence). CDR3 sequence (DNA): TGTGCCAGTAGTATTCTCCGACTAGCGGGGGCCTACAATGAGCAGTTCTTC. Protein product: CASSILRLAGAYNEQFF.

The chain's CDR3 is CASSQVGFGGNEQFF. The CDR3 bases are TGCGCCAGCAGCCAAGTGGGTTTCGGGGGTAATGAGCAGTTCTTC. V gene TRBV4-1 combines with J gene TRBJ2-1, with D tentatively TRBD2 (6 bases). Germline CDR1 MGHRA, CDR2 YSYEKL. Between the trimmed V and J ends, which lost 1 base and 7 bases, there was a span of 14 bases. The CDR3 is 15 amino acids.

This rearrangement joins TRBV5-1 to TRBJ1-1, with D possibly matching TRBD1 (5 bases). CDR3 length: 14 amino acids. The V end was cut by 0 bases, the J end by 5 bases, with 11 bases between. Germline values: CDR1 SGHRS, CDR2 YFSETQ. The CDR3, as DNA: TGCGCCAGCAGCTTGGCCTTTCGGGGGACTGAAGCTTTCTTT. Its translation is CASSLAFRGTEAFF.

In its sample, this clone was seen once. The chain recombines TRBV12-5 with TRBJ2-2, with D possibly TRBD1 on 6 matching bases. V gave up 0 bases and J gave up 6 bases, with 29 bases separating them. The germline V gene has CDR1 LGHNT and CDR2 FRNRAP. CDR3 length: 21 residues. The CDR3 region is CASGLVAGTYPSSHNPGELFF. The CDR3 bases are TGTGCTAGTGGTTTGGTCGCCGGGACATATCCTTCGTCTCATAACCCCGGGGAGCTGTTTTTT.

The CDR3, as DNA: TGTGCCAGCACGGGGGTCCACTCTGGAAACACCATATATTTT. Protein product: CASTGVHSGNTIYF. V is TRBV6-5 and J is TRBJ1-3; a possible D gene is TRBD1 (5 bases). CDR1 is MNHEY, CDR2 SVGAGI, per germline. CDR3 length: 14 residues. The ends were cut back, 7 bases at V and 0 bases at J, with 10 bases in the middle.

Of note for this clone: Germline is not matched at one junction end, which may reflect a read error. This chain joins TRBV15 and TRBJ1-2; weak D call: TRBD1 (5 bases). Germline V gives CDR1 LNHNV, CDR2 YYDKDF (reference sequence). This CDR3 is built from 11 residues. The CDR3 nucleotides read TGTGCCACCAGCGGGGCAGGGTGGCCTGCCTTC. Its protein is CATSGAGWPAF.

V and J are TRBV6-5 and TRBJ1-6; D is unresolved. The CDR3 consists of 14 residues. V was pared by 2 bases and J by 10 bases, with 12 bases between. Germline-derived CDR1 and CDR2 are MNHEY and SVGAGI. CDR3 coding DNA: TGTGCCAGCAGTTACATCGACGCGGGGTCACCCCTCCACTTT. It translates to CASSYIDAGSPLHF.

The rearrangement links TRBV20-1 to TRBJ1-1; TRBD1 might be the D (6 bases). The V and J ends lost 6 bases and 4 bases respectively, with 9 bases between them. Germline CDR1 DFQATT, CDR2 SNEGSKA (reference sequence). This CDR3 region has 11 residues. The CDR3 region is CSAKGGTEAFF. The CDR3 bases are TGCAGTGCCAAAGGGGGCACTGAAGCTTTCTTT.

The V and J genes are TRBV2 and TRBJ2-1, with a possible D match to TRBD1 (5 bases). Germline-derived CDR1 and CDR2 are SNHLY and FYNNEI. Between the trimmed V and J ends, which lost 6 bases and 9 bases, there was a span of 18 bases. This CDR3 has 14 amino acids. DNA for the CDR3: TGTGCCAGCAGGGTAGGGGAAGGTACGGGTGAGCAGTTCTTC. Protein: CASRVGEGTGEQFF.

The CDR3 reads CASSAGTGNSPLHF. The CDR3 nucleotides are TGTGCCAGCAGCGCCGGGACAGGAAATTCACCCCTCCACTTT. The chain combines TRBV5-6 with TRBJ1-6; TRBD1 agrees at 8 bases. Trimming at V came to 4 bases and at J to 7 bases, leaving 4 bases not matched to a gene. This CDR3 contains 14 residues. CDR1 is SGHDT, CDR2 YYEEEE, per germline.

This clone has just a few counts. J is TRBJ1-6 and V is TRBV7-9; TRBD1 might be the D (5 bases). This CDR3 spans 16 amino acids. The germline CDR1 and CDR2 sequences are SEHNR and FQNEAQ (reference sequence). V lost 0 bases and J lost 8, with 14 bases in between. The CDR3 region is CASSLAQGSLYSPLHF. The CDR3 region has the DNA TGTGCCAGCAGCTTAGCCCAGGGATCCCTCTATTCACCCCTCCACTTT.

The chain recombines TRBV27 with TRBJ2-1; maybe TRBD1 (6 bases). Per the germline V gene, CDR1 is MNHEY and CDR2 is SMNVEV (reference sequence). The CDR3 length is 15 residues. V lost 2 bases and J lost 0, with 8 bases in between. For the CDR3, the DNA is TGTGCCAGCAGTTTAAGAGGGGGCTCCTACAATGAGCAGTTCTTC. It codes for CASSLRGGSYNEQFF.

The V call is TRBV2, the J call TRBJ2-1, with 8 bases lining up with TRBD2. V trimming: 2 bases; J trimming: 2 bases; junction bases outside the gene matches: 2. Germline V CDR1 and CDR2: SNHLY, FYNNEI. The CDR3 loop spans 15 amino acids. The CDR3 loop is CASSELAGPYNEQFF. DNA for the CDR3: TGTGCCAGCAGTGAACTAGCGGGTCCCTACAATGAGCAGTTCTTC.

V and J are TRBV30 and TRBJ1-1, with TRBD1 identical over 12 bases. V gave up 2 bases and J gave up 8 bases; unmatched junction bases: 6. CDR1 and CDR2 from the germline V gene are GTSNPN and SVGIG (reference sequence). The length of the CDR3 is 14 residues. In DNA, the CDR3 is TGTGCCTGGAGTACGGGACAGGGGGCTGGAGAAGCTTTCTTT. As protein: CAWSTGQGAGEAFF. Using reference TRBV30 and TRBJ1-1 for the parts outside the CDR3, the full variable domain is SQTIHQWPATLVQPVGSPLSLECTVEGTSNPNLYWYRQAAGRGLQLLFYSVGIGQISSEVPQNLSASRPQDRQFILSSKKLLLSDSGFYLCAWSTGQGAGEAFFGQGTRLTVV.

The rearrangement links TRBV6-5 to TRBJ1-3; no firm D call. The CDR3 is made up of 14 amino acids. Germline CDR1 is MNHEY and CDR2 is SVGAGI. V was pared by 6 bases and J by 0 bases, with 9 bases between. The CDR3 nucleotides read TGTGCCAGCAGAACGCGTAGCTCTGGAAACACCATATATTTT. Its translation: CASRTRSSGNTIYF.

The rearrangement joins TRBV7-9 to TRBJ2-3; D is possibly TRBD1 (6 bases). The V gene's germline CDR1 is SEHNR and CDR2 FQNEAQ (reference sequence). V lost 5 bases, J lost 3 bases, and 12 bases lay in between. The CDR3 has 14 residues. In nucleotides, the CDR3 is TGTGCCAGCAGCCAACAGGGTCCGACAGATACGCAGTATTTT. Its protein product is CASSQQGPTDTQYF.

The chain is built from TRBV11-2 and TRBJ2-7, with D possibly TRBD1 on 6 matching bases. Germline assignment: CDR1 SGHAT and CDR2 FQNNGV. V was clipped by 5 bases and J by 0 bases, with 17 bases between them. CDR3 size: 16 residues. The CDR3 reads CASSPVNRVYSYEQYF. In DNA form, the CDR3 reads TGTGCCAGCAGCCCGGTCAACAGGGTCTACTCCTACGAGCAGTACTTC.

This chain links TRBV6-7 with TRBJ2-7; the D is unclear. TRBV6-7 is noted as an ORF with a role that remains uncertain. Trimming removed 7 bases at V and 6 bases at J, with 7 bases between. The CDR3 spans 10 residues. The CDR3 spells CASTRCEQYF. The DNA of the CDR3 is TGTGCCAGCACCCGTTGCGAGCAGTACTTC.

The chain combines TRBV12-5 with TRBJ1-1, with unresolved D. This CDR3 is 12 amino acids long. The germline V and J ends were trimmed by 0 bases and 7 bases, with 6 bases remaining between them. The germline CDR1 and CDR2 sequences are LGHNT and FRNRAP. DNA of the CDR3: TGTGCTAGTGGTTTGGTACATGGTGAAGCTTTCTTT. It encodes CASGLVHGEAFF.

The rearrangement uses TRBV5-1 and TRBJ2-5, with 7 bases fitting TRBD1. The CDR3 loop spans 13 amino acids. Germline V gene data show CDR1 as SGHRS and CDR2 as YFSETQ. V lost 1 base and J lost 6; bases outside the gene matches: 3. Here the CDR3 DNA reads TGCGCCAGCAGCTTGACAGGGGTCCAGACCCAGTACTTC. Its protein is CASSLTGVQTQYF.

This clone was recorded only once. The rearrangement links TRBV14 to TRBJ1-1, with D uncertain. Germline V CDR1 and CDR2: SGHDN, FVKESK. Trimming stripped 2 bases from V and 3 bases from J, with 7 bases between. CDR3 length: 13 amino acids. The CDR3 loop is CASSQFPYTEAFF. CDR3 DNA sequence: TGTGCCAGCAGCCAATTCCCGTACACTGAAGCTTTCTTT.

Of note for this clone: At one boundary the junction diverges from the germline segment, which might be a read error. This chain connects TRBV6-4 to TRBJ2-3; maybe TRBD2 (5 bases). The CDR3 has 13 amino acids. CDR1 and CDR2 (germline): MRHNA, SNTAGT. CDR3 region: CASSDQTPGKSQF. DNA for the CDR3: TGTGCCAGCAGTGACCAAACCCCGGGGAAAAGTCAATTT.